This entry concerns a single T cell receptor beta chain. Its antigen remains unidentified. Qualities for individual bases were not recorded, and no much larger clone is one base off. This entry is derived from a study of blood T cell repertoires in COVID-19 (TCRdb year 2020). Background for the entire study: Samples from collaborators originated in the United States, Italy and Spain and spanned both the acute and convalescent phases of COVID-19. The dataset comprised deeply sampled blood TCRbeta repertoires from subjects exposed to, actively infected with, or recovered from COVID-19. A de-identified subject ID, COVID-19 status, age in years and sex were almost always included in the sample metadata. A freely available public database, intended as a resource for researchers studying the immune response to SARS-CoV-2, is where the repertoires were released. The material from the prospective study consisted of cDNA or gDNA derived from T cells, B-cell-depleted T cells, or PBMCs. Samples came from the ongoing ImmuneRACE study (first 160 participants) plus 1,254 subjects from 6 global collaborators. Where HLA class I and class II types were available, the types were taken from metadata supplied by the sample provider, not from assay-based typing. Summary of the overall study and its limitations: The amount of clinical and demographic metadata varied by source and participant and was provided uncurated.

TCRbeta CDR3 regions were amplified from genomic DNA by means of the immunoSEQ Assay, a bias-controlled multiplex PCR. The paper's data handling went like this. The number of nucleated cells in each sample was estimated by amplification of reference gene primers within the assay. Sequence reads were collapsed and filtered to measure the absolute abundance of every unique TCRbeta CDR3 rearrangement. For each sample, productive Simpson clonality was calculated by taking the square root of Simpson's diversity index across productive rearrangements. The source is immuneACCESS, and TCRdb retained only in-frame sequences with V and J called. Part of the clones is not carried over; for the studies checked, unresolved V genes explain less than half of this, and the remainder is unexplained. The D gene and trimming were derived from the DNA, and the V and J assignments and clone size from that table. This sample lists 300,000 to 450,000 clones; around 87% were detected once. The ten largest make up 1% to 1.5% of the sample.

Via the germline V gene, CDR1 is SGHVS and CDR2 FNYEAQ. V and J are trimmed by 0 bases and 5 bases, and the gene matches miss 12 bases of the junction. The CDR3 goes from the cysteine to the phenylalanine over 18 residues. The sequence is cut down to CDR3 DNA, 54 bases in frame from base 1. In the prospective study, participants were roughly 18 to 89 years old, resided in 24 geographic areas of the United States, and were enrolled through a virtual design. In the prospective study, cohorts were assigned on the basis of participant-reported clinical history obtained from a screening survey and a study questionnaire. For ImmuneRACE Cohort 3, a participant was defined as recovered based on two consecutive negative NP/OP PCR tests, clearance by a healthcare professional, or resolution of symptoms. In the prospective study, whole blood, serum and a nasopharyngeal or oropharyngeal swab were collected from each participant by mobile phlebotomists. Prospective study participants could optionally give additional blood draws and questionnaires over an approximately two-month period. Blood samples from the prospective study were shipped frozen or at room temperature prior to DNA extraction.

The receptor was derived from a man in his thirties or forties who had recovered from COVID-19. Sequencing was carried out using PBMCs or T cells enriched from blood (not recorded which). The chain couples TRBV7-6 to TRBJ1-5, with 8 bases aligning to TRBD1. The DNA sequence follows: TGTGCCAGCAGCTTAGCCTCAGGGAGACAGGGGACCTATCAGCCCCAGCATTTT. Its translation reads: CASSLASGRQGTYQPQHF.